Below are 6 T cell receptor beta chains sequenced from a single sample in a study of CD8+CD57+ T cells in acquired aplastic anemia. Investigators profiled TCR beta VDJ and CDR3 from genomic DNA template. TCRdb processed the reads anew with MiXCR; each CDR3 protein has one entry. The data show some 120,000 distinct CDR3 sequences, about 43% seen once. Patients sequenced had flow cytometry evidence of CD8+CD57+ cell expansion. The sample consisted of sorted CD4+, CD8+, or CD8+CD57+ T cells (not recorded which) from PBMCs. The receptors derive from a human donor with aplastic anemia.

This clonotype has ten or more counts. Because the CDR3's place on the DNA is in doubt, the DNA is left out and the CDR3 is given as listed by TCRdb. The chain combines TRBV6-1 with TRBJ2-5. Germline V gene lookup returns CDR1 MNHNS and CDR2 SASEGT. The CDR3 comprises 11 residues, both ends counted. The CDR3 loop is CASILEETQYF.

This clonotype was detected ten times or more. For the CDR3, the DNA is TGTGCCAGCAGTTTCTCAATGACTCCGGTGGGTGAAAAACTGTTTTTT. Amino acids: CASSFSMTPVGEKLFF. This chain uses TRBV6-6 with TRBJ1-4; D is unclear. Trimming removed 4 bases at V and 7 bases at J, with 19 bases between. Per the germline V gene, CDR1 is MNHNY and CDR2 is SVGAGI (reference sequence). This CDR3 is 16 amino acids long.

At least ten counts were recorded for this clonotype. The J gene is TRBJ2-1, the V gene TRBV2, with 9 nucleotides matching TRBD2. Germline lookup yields CDR1 SNHLY and CDR2 FYNNEI. The ends lost 6 bases at V and 4 bases at J; junction bases unmatched: 7. CDR3 size: 15 residues. The CDR3, as DNA: TGTGCCAGCAGCGTAGCGGGAGACCCTTACAATGAGCAGTTCTTC. Its translation is CASSVAGDPYNEQFF. Variable domain in full (rest from reference TRBV2 and TRBJ2-1): EPEVTQTPSHQVTQMGQEVILRCVPISNHLYFYWYRQILGQKVEFLVSFYNNEISEKSEIFDDQFSVERPDGSNFTLKIRSTKLEDSAMYFCASSVAGDPYNEQFFGPGTRLTVL.

This clonotype was picked up a small number of times. Possible read error: a much larger clone is one base away. Because it lacks the conserved phenylalanine or tryptophan at the end, this CDR3 is likely a read error. J is TRBJ2-1 and V is TRBV2, with 8 bases fitting TRBD2. The length of the CDR3 is 16 residues. V trimming: 5 bases; J trimming: 0 bases; junction bases outside the gene matches: 6. Per germline, CDR1 SNHLY and CDR2 FYNNEI. The CDR3: CASSFQRGNSYNEQFL. In DNA form, the CDR3 reads TGTGCCAGCAGTTTTCAGCGGGGGAACTCCTACAATGAGCAGTTCCTC.

V usage is TRBV19 and J usage is TRBJ2-5; 8 nucleotides agree with TRBD2. V was pared by 4 bases and J by 2 bases, with 3 bases of the junction left unmatched. Germline lookup yields CDR1 LNHDA and CDR2 SQIVND (reference sequence). The CDR3 is 14 amino acids. In DNA form, the CDR3 reads TGTGCCAGTAGTACGGGGGGGCATCAAGAGACCCAGTACTTC. Amino acid sequence: CASSTGGHQETQYF.

The chain links TRBV2 to TRBJ1-1; maybe TRBD1 (6 bases). Germline V gene data show CDR1 as SNHLY and CDR2 as FYNNEI. There are 13 residues in the CDR3. Trimming cost V 7 bases and J 2 bases, with 11 bases left between them. Here the CDR3 reads CASKFGTNTEAFF. CDR3 bases: TGTGCCAGCAAGTTCGGGACAAACACTGAAGCTTTCTTT.